Below are 12 T cell receptor beta chains sequenced from a single sample in a study of T-cell memory formation after mild COVID-19. One entry per CDR3 protein results from TCRdb running MiXCR on the 5' RACE reads. The top ten clones hold about 3.5% of a sample with under 300,000 distinct CDR3 sequences, approximately 16% of them seen once. Sequencing was done on a sample of PBMCs or a T cell subset sorted from them (not recorded which). These receptors all come from a man aged 18 to 30 who had mild COVID-19 (a few samples of this study predate the infection). Cell type and time point are not known.

The chain carries TRBV12-3 or TRBV12-4 and TRBJ1-1; possible D gene TRBD1, 6 bases. Trimming stripped 5 bases from V and 6 bases from J, with 10 bases between. This CDR3 region has 12 residues. As DNA, the CDR3 is TGTGCCAGCAGTGGGGGGGGCGCTGAAGCTTTCTTT. This codes for CASSGGGAEAFF.

This sequence joins TRBV4-1 and TRBJ2-7; possible D gene TRBD2, 6 bases. CDR1 and CDR2 (germline): MGHRA, YSYEKL. V dropped 2 bases and J dropped 4 bases, with 12 bases sitting between them. This CDR3 spans 14 amino acids. CDR3 in DNA: TGCGCCAGCAGCCAACTGACTAGGCGGTACGAGCAGTACTTC. It translates to CASSQLTRRYEQYF.

In this sample, this clonotype turned up a few times. The chain employs TRBV7-2 and TRBJ2-7; D is possibly TRBD2 (6 bases). Trimming removed 1 base from V and 8 bases from J, with 15 bases in between. The CDR3 has 14 amino acids. Germline V gene sequence: CDR1 SGHTA, CDR2 FQGNSA. CDR3 loop: CASSLGSLAVKQYF. The DNA for the CDR3 is TGTGCCAGCAGCTTAGGTTCACTAGCCGTAAAGCAGTACTTC.

The chain carries TRBV18 and TRBJ2-2, with TRBD1 matching 8 bases. Germline V CDR1 and CDR2: KGHSH, LQKENI. Trimming at V came to 1 base and at J to 0 bases, leaving 1 base not matched to a gene. This CDR3 has 16 residues. DNA for the CDR3: TGTGCCAGCTCACCACAACAGGGGGCGAACACCGGGGAGCTGTTTTTT. The encoded protein is CASSPQQGANTGELFF.

The CDR3 DNA is TGTGCCAGCAAACTCTGGGGGGGCCCCTCCTATGGCTACACCTTC. It codes for CASKLWGGPSYGYTF. The genes are TRBV13 and TRBJ1-2; tentatively, D is TRBD1 (6 bases). This CDR3 has 15 residues. Trimming left V 7 bases short and J 4 bases short, with 19 bases between. Germline loops: CDR1 PRHDT, CDR2 FYEKMQ (reference sequence).

In its sample, this clonotype was seen a few times. The rearrangement joins TRBV7-9 to TRBJ2-7, with D perhaps matching TRBD2 (6 bases). The CDR3 covers 12 residues. Germline V gene lookup returns CDR1 SEHNR and CDR2 FQNEAQ (reference sequence). V dropped 9 bases and J dropped 2 bases, with 11 bases sitting between them. CDR3 DNA: TGTGCCAGTGGGACTTCAACCTACGAGCAGTACTTC. Its protein is CASGTSTYEQYF.

This clonotype occurred a few times. The rearrangement links TRBV2 to TRBJ2-6; D is unresolved. CDR3 length: 13 residues. Germline V gene data show CDR1 as SNHLY and CDR2 as FYNNEI. Trimming cost V 7 bases and J 0 bases, with 4 bases left between them. The CDR3 reads CASMDSGANVLTF. In DNA, the CDR3 is TGTGCCAGCATGGACTCTGGGGCCAACGTCCTGACTTTC.

This clonotype was counted between two and nine times. The V and J genes are TRBV2 and TRBJ1-1; tentative D call: TRBD1 (5 bases). V lost 1 base and J 1 base, leaving 10 bases between the germline ends. CDR3 length: 15 residues. CDR1 is SNHLY and CDR2 is FYNNEI in the germline V gene. CDR3 sequence reads: CASSEVGGSNTEAFF. Written as DNA, the CDR3 is TGTGCCAGCAGTGAAGTCGGGGGATCGAACACTGAAGCTTTCTTT.

The chain carries TRBV7-2 and TRBJ2-2; D perhaps matches TRBD1 (6 bases). V lost 10 bases to trimming and J lost 2 bases, with 17 bases between them. Germline CDR1 SGHTA, CDR2 FQGNSA. CDR3 length: 15 residues. The CDR3 protein is CATKLQGPNTGELFF. CDR3 nucleotides: TGTGCCACCAAACTCCAGGGGCCCAACACCGGGGAGCTGTTTTTT.

There are many counts of this clonotype. V usage is TRBV7-6 and J usage is TRBJ2-1; D is uncertain. CDR3 length: 13 amino acids. Trimming cost V 1 base and J 6 bases, with 7 bases left between them. Germline V gives CDR1 SGHVS, CDR2 FNYEAQ. CDR3 region: CASSLGLVNEQFF. In DNA form, the CDR3 reads TGTGCCAGCAGCTTAGGGCTAGTCAATGAGCAGTTCTTC. Based on the CDR3 plus reference TRBV7-6 and TRBJ2-1, the full variable domain is GAGVSQSPRYKVTKRGQDVALRCDPISGHVSLYWYRQALGQGPEFLTYFNYEAQQDKSGLPNDRFSAERPEGSISTLTIQRTEQRDSAMYRCASSLGLVNEQFFGPGTRLTVL.

This chain links TRBV6-2 or TRBV6-3 with TRBJ2-3, with D possibly TRBD2 on 6 matching bases. V was pared by 6 bases and J by 8 bases, with 15 bases between. CDR3 size: 13 residues. Germline V gene lookup returns CDR1 MNHEY and CDR2 SVGEGT. CDR3 bases: TGTGCCAGCAGAGTTATGGGCGGGATTACGCAGTATTTT. This sequence encodes CASRVMGGITQYF.

V gene TRBV7-9 combines with J gene TRBJ1-6; D unclear. The CDR3 has 12 residues. Germline values: CDR1 SEHNR, CDR2 FQNEAQ (reference sequence). The germline V and J ends were trimmed by 0 bases and 8 bases, with 2 bases remaining between them. The CDR3 sequence: CASSLADSPLHF. The CDR3 nucleotides read TGTGCCAGCAGCTTAGCAGATTCACCCCTCCACTTT.